Reported below is one T cell receptor beta chain. Its antigen is unidentified. Here immunoSEQ multiplex PCR was the method, and the copy in TCRdb shows in-frame clones only, minus some. The sample gives tens of thousands of clones, less than 95% of which show up once; about 0.34% is in the top ten. The sample is drawn from a study of Tregs in tolerant kidney transplant recipients. Study-level findings and limits: Few patients were studied, so findings need validation in larger groups.

Between the trimmed V and J ends, which lost 1 base and 6 bases, there was a span of 13 bases. Germline V gene data show CDR1 as SGHTA and CDR2 as FQGNSA. This CDR3 contains 16 residues. The sequencing here drew on Tregs from blood, taken before the transplant. This chain joins TRBV7-2 and TRBJ1-6; possible D gene TRBD1, 5 bases. The source of this sequence is a human donor who received a combined kidney and bone marrow transplant. This CDR3 reads CASSLVGGEGNSPLHF. CDR3 in DNA: TGTGCCAGCAGCTTAGTCGGGGGTGAGGGTAATTCACCCCTCCACTTT.